This T cell receptor beta chain came from a study of T cell changes during pregnancy in multiple sclerosis. Trimming removed 3 bases at V and 8 bases at J, with 13 bases between. Germline V CDR1 and CDR2: SQVTM, ANQGSEA. This CDR3 contains 12 residues. Profiling relied on immunoSEQ multiplex PCR, and the TCRdb table lists in-frame clones only, not all of them. The data contain 70,000 or so clones, approximately 91% of them singletons. V is TRBV29-1 and J is TRBJ1-1, with a possible D match to TRBD1 (6 bases). Sample: peripheral blood, taken in the third trimester of pregnancy. This sequence was found in a female donor with multiple sclerosis, enrolled in a pregnancy study. The CDR3 region has the DNA TGCAGCGTTGATATGGGGGCTGGAGAAGCTTTCTTT. Its translation is CSVDMGAGEAFF. Using reference TRBV29-1 and TRBJ1-1 for the parts outside the CDR3, the full variable domain is SAVISQKPSRDICQRGTSLTIQCQVDSQVTMMFWYRQQPGQSLTLIATANQGSEATYESGFVIDKFPISRPNLTFSTLTVSNMSPEDSSIYLCSVDMGAGEAFFGQGTRLTVV.